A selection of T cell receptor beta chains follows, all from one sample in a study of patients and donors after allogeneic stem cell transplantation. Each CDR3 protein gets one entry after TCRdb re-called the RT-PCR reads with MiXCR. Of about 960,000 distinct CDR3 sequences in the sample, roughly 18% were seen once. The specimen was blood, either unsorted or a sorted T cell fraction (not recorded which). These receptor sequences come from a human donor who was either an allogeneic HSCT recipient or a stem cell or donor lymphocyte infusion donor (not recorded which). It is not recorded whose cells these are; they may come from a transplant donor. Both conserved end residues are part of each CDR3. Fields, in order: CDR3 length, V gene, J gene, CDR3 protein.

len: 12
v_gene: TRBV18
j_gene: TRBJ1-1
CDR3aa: CATKNRGLIAFF

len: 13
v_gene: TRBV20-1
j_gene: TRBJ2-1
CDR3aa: CSATSGPYNEQFF

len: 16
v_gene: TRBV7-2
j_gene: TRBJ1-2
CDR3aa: CASSFLVAGVRDGYTF

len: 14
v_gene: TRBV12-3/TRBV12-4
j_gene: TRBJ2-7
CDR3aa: CASSLGSGTTEQYF

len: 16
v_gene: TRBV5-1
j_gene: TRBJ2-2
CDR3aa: CASSLTRTGGIGELFF

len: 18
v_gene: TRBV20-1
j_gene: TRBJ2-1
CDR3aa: CSATAGGLARIFYNEQFF

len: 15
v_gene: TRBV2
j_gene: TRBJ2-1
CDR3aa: CASKGGTGGFDEQFF

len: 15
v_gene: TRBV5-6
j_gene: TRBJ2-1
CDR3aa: CASRLLAGGPYEQFF

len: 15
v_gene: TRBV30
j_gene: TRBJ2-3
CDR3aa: CAWSLSMYRADTQYF

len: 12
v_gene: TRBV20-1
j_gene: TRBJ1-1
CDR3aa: CSATRGNTEAFF

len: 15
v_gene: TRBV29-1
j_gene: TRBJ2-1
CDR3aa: CSVDGSSGTYNEQFF

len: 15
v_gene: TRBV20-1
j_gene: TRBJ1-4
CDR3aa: CSARSWGQHNEKLFF

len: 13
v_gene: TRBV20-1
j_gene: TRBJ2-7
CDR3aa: CSASGQEVYEQYF